These T cell receptor beta chains were read from a single sample in a study of shared clonotypes between healthy human individuals. Sequenced by immunoSEQ multiplex PCR; TCRdb stores in-frame clones only, minus some. The sample contains 300,000 to 400,000 clones, around 72% of which appear only once. The sample consisted of memory CD4+ T cells sorted from blood. Every receptor here comes from a man between 25 and 39 years old in good health. CDR3s leave out the opening cysteine and the closing phenylalanine or tryptophan. The order of the fields is J gene, V gene, CDR3 protein.

>TRBJ1-4|TRBV25-1
ASSARGYDEKLF
>TRBJ2-3|TRBV5-6
ASTVGGYTQY
>TRBJ2-2|TRBV6-5
ASSRSHTGELF
>TRBJ2-7|TRBV11-3
ASGKAQLYEQY
>TRBJ2-7|TRBV4-2
ASSQELAGTYEQY
>TRBJ2-3|TRBV9
ASRSPSGGTQY
>TRBJ2-3|TRBV5-4
ASSLTDTQY
>TRBJ2-7|TRBV11-2
ASSRLRGTTTYEQY
>TRBJ2-5|TRBV5-6
ASSFDEGLETQY
>TRBJ1-4|TRBV5-1
ASSLVPGDEKLF
>TRBJ2-3|TRBV5-4
ASSLASGRADTQY
>TRBJ2-3|TRBV7-6
ASSLEQDTDTQY
>TRBJ1-3|TRBV27
ASRRTAISGNTIY
>TRBJ1-2|TRBV10-2
ASSESRGRDYGYT
>TRBJ1-5|TRBV6-1
ASIARLDSNQPQH
>TRBJ1-4|TRBV14
ASSQDSFREKLF
>TRBJ2-1|TRBV4-1
ASSHIGRNLWDEQF
>TRBJ2-1|TRBV15
ATGGTTSNEQF
>TRBJ1-1|TRBV2
ASRDRGGTEAF
>TRBJ2-3|TRBV7-9
ASSADRVTDTQY
>TRBJ2-1|TRBV28
ASRAPDRVLRNEQF
>TRBJ1-1|TRBV5-1
ASSSQNQNTEAF
>TRBJ2-5|TRBV28
ASSPDSQETQY
>TRBJ1-2|TRBV29-1
SATDLVGYT
>TRBJ2-5|TRBV29-1
SVEEETQY
>TRBJ1-1|TRBV30
AWGHQNTEAF
>TRBJ2-7|TRBV7-2
ASSLTRTSSPYEQY
>TRBJ2-2|TRBV5-4
ASSPRGKGRTGELF
>TRBJ2-7|TRBV6-5
ASSSRGVSASREQY
>TRBJ2-7|TRBV7-9
ASSLDRDRNYEQY
>TRBJ2-7|TRBV11-2
ASSLTTPGYEQY
>TRBJ2-5|TRBV5-1
ASSLGQPRPQY
>TRBJ1-4|TRBV28
ASSIRDGRYKLF
>TRBJ2-5|TRBV5-1
ASSTGLAGTHKTQY
>TRBJ1-4|TRBV10-3
AIRATGSANEKLF
>TRBJ2-5|TRBV28
ASSLGDRETQY
>TRBJ2-3|TRBV5-6
ASSLPGGGRGTQY
>TRBJ2-7|TRBV9
ASSVDPSGRNEQY
>TRBJ2-3|TRBV5-1
ASSFSGGGDTQY
>TRBJ2-5|TRBV19
ASRTSGEETQY
>TRBJ2-6|TRBV5-1
ASSSTSPGSGANVLT
>TRBJ2-3|TRBV19
ASGSSGFTDTQY
>TRBJ2-5|TRBV11-1
ASSLSPQETQY
>TRBJ1-3|TRBV2
ASSGTGSGNTIY
>TRBJ2-7|TRBV2
ASRGDRARKMIYEQY